This T cell receptor (beta chain) stems from a study of shared clonotypes between healthy human individuals. The wider study: Every donor yielded three CD4 naive, three CD4 memory, two CD8 naive and one CD8 memory plate.

Concerning this clone: Its antigen is as yet unknown.

All donors were healthy HIV-negative adults lacking recent acute infections or vaccinations. Broader study findings: Among donors, sharing of clonotypes was expected to be affected by sequencing depth.

TCRdb's copy holds only in-frame clones and misses some; the assay was immunoSEQ multiplex PCR. The data hold about 1.1 million clones, with roughly 74% observed a single time. The sequenced sample consisted of memory CD4+ T cells from PBMCs. Indicated subset: CD45RA-negative fraction. This clonotype was obtained from a man in his late teens or twenties in good health. Some clones in this sample may be carry-over from other donors' samples.

The DNA for the CDR3 is TGTGCCAGCAGCTTCGGACAGGAGGTTCGGCAGTATGAAGCTTTCTTT. This sequence encodes CASSFGQEVRQYEAFF. The chain has TRBV11-1 and TRBJ1-1, with 7 nucleotides matching TRBD1. Germline V gives CDR1 SGHAT, CDR2 FQDESV (reference sequence). The junction had 14 bases not matched to a gene; V was cut back by 3 bases and J by 7 bases. This CDR3 has 16 amino acids. Using reference TRBV11-1 and TRBJ1-1 for the parts outside the CDR3, the full variable domain is EAEVAQSPRYKITEKSQAVAFWCDPISGHATLYWYRQILGQGPELLVQFQDESVVDDSQLPKDRFSAERLKGVDSTLKIQPAELGDSAMYLCASSFGQEVRQYEAFFGQGTRLTVV.